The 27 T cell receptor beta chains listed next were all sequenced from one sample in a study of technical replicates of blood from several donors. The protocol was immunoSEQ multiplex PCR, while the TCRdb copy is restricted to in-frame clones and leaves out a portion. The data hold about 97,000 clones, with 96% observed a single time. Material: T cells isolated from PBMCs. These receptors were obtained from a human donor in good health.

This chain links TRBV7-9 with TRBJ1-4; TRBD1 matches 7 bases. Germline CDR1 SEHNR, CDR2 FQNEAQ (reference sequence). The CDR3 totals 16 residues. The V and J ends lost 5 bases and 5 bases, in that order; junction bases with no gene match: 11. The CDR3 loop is CASSPTRAGGNEKLFF. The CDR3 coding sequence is TGTGCCAGCAGCCCTACCCGGGCAGGGGGAAATGAAAAACTGTTTTTT.

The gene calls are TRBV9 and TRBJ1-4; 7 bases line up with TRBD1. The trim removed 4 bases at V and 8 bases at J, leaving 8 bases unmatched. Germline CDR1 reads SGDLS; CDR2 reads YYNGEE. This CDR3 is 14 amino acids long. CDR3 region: CASSSRQGGEKLFF. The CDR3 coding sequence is TGTGCCAGCAGCTCCCGACAGGGTGGGGAAAAACTGTTTTTT.

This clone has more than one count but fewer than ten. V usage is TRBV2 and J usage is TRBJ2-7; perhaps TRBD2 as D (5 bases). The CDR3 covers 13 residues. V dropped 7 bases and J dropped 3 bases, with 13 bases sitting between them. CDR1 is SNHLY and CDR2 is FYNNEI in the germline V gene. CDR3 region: CASTTGRVYEQYF. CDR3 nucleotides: TGTGCCAGCACCACGGGGAGAGTCTACGAGCAGTACTTC.

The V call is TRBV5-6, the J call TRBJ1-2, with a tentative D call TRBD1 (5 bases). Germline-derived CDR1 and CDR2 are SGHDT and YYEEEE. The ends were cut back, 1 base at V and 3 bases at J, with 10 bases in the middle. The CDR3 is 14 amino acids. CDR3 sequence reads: CASSLSRVDYGYTF. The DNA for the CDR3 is TGTGCCAGCAGCTTGTCCAGGGTAGACTATGGCTACACCTTC.

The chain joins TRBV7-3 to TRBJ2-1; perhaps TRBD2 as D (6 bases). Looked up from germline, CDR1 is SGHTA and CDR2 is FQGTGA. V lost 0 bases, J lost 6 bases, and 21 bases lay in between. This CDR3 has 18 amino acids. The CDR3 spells CASSLTSWGEGGGNEQFF. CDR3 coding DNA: TGTGCCAGCAGCTTAACGTCGTGGGGAGAGGGAGGTGGCAATGAGCAGTTCTTC.

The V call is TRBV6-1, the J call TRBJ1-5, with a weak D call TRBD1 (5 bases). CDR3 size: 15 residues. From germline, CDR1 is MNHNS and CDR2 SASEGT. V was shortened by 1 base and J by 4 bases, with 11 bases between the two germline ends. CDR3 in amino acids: CASSEGGGFNQPQHF. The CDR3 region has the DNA TGTGCCAGCAGTGAAGGGGGGGGATTTAATCAGCCCCAGCATTTT.

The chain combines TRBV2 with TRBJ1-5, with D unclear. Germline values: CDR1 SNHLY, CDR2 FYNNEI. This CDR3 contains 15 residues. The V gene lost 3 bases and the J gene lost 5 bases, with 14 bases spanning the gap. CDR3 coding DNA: TGTGCCAGCAGTGATTTATCGCAGGTTCATCAGCCCCAGCATTTT. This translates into CASSDLSQVHQPQHF.

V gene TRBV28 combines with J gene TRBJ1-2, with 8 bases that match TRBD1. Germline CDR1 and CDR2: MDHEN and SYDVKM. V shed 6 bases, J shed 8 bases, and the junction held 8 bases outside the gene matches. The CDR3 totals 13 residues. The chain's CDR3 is CASRRTGTFGYTF. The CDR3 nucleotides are TGTGCCAGCAGACGGACAGGGACTTTCGGCTACACCTTC.

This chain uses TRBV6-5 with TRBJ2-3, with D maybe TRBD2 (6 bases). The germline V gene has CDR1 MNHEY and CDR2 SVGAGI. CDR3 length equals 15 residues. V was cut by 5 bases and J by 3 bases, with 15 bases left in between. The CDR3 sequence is CASSRKTRGTDTQYF. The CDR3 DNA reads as TGTGCCAGCAGTCGAAAGACTAGGGGAACAGATACGCAGTATTTT.

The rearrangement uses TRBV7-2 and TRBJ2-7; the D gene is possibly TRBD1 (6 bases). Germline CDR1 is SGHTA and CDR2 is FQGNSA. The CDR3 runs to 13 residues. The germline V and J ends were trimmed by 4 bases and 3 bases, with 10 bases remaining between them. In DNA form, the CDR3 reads TGTGCCAGCAGCTCCGGGACATACTACGAGCAGTACTTC. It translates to CASSSGTYYEQYF.

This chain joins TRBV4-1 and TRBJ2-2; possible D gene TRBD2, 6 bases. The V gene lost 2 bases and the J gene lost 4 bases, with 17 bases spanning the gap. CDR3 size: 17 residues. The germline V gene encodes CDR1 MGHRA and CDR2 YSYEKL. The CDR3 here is CASSQLDIIAVTGELFF. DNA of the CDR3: TGCGCCAGCAGCCAACTGGACATCATAGCGGTCACCGGGGAGCTGTTTTTT.

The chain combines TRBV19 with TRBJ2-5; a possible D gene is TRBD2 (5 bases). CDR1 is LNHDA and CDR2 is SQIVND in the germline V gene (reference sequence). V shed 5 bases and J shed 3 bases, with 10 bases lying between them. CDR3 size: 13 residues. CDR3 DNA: TGTGCCAGTAGTCCGGACTCAGAAGAGACCCAGTACTTC. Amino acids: CASSPDSEETQYF.

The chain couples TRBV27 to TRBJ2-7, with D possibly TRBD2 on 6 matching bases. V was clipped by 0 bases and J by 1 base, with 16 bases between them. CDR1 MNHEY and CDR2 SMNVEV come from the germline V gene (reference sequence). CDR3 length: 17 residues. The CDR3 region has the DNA TGTGCCAGCAGTTTATCGGGGGGAAATTGGGAATCCTACGAGCAGTACTTC. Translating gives CASSLSGGNWESYEQYF.

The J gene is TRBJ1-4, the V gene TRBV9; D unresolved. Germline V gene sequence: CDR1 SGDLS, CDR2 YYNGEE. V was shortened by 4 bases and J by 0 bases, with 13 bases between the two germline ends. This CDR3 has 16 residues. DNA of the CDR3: TGTGCCAGCAGCCCCAGGCCAATAACAACTAATGAAAAACTGTTTTTT. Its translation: CASSPRPITTNEKLFF. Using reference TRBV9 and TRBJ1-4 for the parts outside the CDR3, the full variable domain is DSGVTQTPKHLITATGQRVTLRCSPRSGDLSVYWYQQSLDQGLQFLIQYYNGEERAKGNILERFSAQQFPDLHSELNLSSLELGDSALYFCASSPRPITTNEKLFFGSGTQLSVL.

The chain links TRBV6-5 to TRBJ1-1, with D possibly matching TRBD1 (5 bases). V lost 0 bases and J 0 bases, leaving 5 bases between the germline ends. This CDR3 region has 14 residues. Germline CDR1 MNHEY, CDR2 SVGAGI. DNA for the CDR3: TGTGCCAGCAGTTACTCAGGGGTGAACACTGAAGCTTTCTTT. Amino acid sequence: CASSYSGVNTEAFF.

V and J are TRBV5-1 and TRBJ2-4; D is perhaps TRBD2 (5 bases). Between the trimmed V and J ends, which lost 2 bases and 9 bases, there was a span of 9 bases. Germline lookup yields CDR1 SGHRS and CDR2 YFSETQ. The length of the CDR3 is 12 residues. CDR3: CASSFEGFIQYF. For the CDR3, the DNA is TGCGCCAGCAGCTTTGAGGGCTTCATTCAGTACTTC.

In DNA, the CDR3 is TGTGCCAGCAGTCTGCAATTGATAAGCGGGAGGGCCTACAATGAGCAGTTCTTC. It specifies CASSLQLISGRAYNEQFF. The chain employs TRBV27 and TRBJ2-1; 10 nucleotides agree with TRBD2. The ends lost 5 bases at V and 2 bases at J; junction bases unmatched: 12. The CDR3 covers 18 residues. From germline, CDR1 is MNHEY and CDR2 SMNVEV (reference sequence).

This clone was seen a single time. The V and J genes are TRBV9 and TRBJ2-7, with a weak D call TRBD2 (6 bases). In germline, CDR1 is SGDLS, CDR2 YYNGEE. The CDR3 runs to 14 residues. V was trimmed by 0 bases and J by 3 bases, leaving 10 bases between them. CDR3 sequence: CASSVAVSGYEQYF. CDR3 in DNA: TGTGCCAGCAGCGTAGCGGTTAGCGGCTACGAGCAGTACTTC. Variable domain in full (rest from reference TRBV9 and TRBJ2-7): DSGVTQTPKHLITATGQRVTLRCSPRSGDLSVYWYQQSLDQGLQFLIQYYNGEERAKGNILERFSAQQFPDLHSELNLSSLELGDSALYFCASSVAVSGYEQYFGPGTRLTVT.

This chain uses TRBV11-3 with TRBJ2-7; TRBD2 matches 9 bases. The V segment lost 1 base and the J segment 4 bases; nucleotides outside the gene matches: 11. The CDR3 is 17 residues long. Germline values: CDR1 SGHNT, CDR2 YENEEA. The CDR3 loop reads CASSLVRPGLASYEQYF. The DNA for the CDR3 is TGTGCCAGCAGCTTAGTTCGGCCGGGACTAGCTTCATACGAGCAGTACTTC.

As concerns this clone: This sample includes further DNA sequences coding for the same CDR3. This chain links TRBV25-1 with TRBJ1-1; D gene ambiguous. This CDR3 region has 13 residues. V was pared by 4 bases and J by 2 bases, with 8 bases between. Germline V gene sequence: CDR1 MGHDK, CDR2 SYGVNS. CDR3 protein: CASSVGANTEAFF. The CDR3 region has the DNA TGTGCCAGCAGTGTGGGCGCAAACACTGAAGCTTTCTTT.

The CDR3 is CASSLGPGSSGSYEQYF. In DNA, the CDR3 is TGTGCCAGCAGTTTAGGCCCGGGGTCAAGCGGCTCCTACGAGCAGTACTTC. The rearrangement joins TRBV27 to TRBJ2-7; the D gene is possibly TRBD2 (5 bases). CDR3 length: 17 amino acids. Germline lookup yields CDR1 MNHEY and CDR2 SMNVEV (reference sequence). V was clipped by 2 bases and J by 0 bases, with 17 bases between them.

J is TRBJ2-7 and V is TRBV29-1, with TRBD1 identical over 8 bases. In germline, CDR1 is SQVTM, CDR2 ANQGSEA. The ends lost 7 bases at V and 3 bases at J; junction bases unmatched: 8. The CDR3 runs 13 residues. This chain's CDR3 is CSGRQGIGYEQYF. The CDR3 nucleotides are TGCAGCGGTCGACAGGGGATCGGCTACGAGCAGTACTTC.

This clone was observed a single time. The DNA of the CDR3 is TGCGCCAGCAGCTTGGAGGGGGGGGACACTGAAGCTTTCTTT. It is translated as CASSLEGGDTEAFF. The rearrangement links TRBV5-1 to TRBJ1-1, with D perhaps matching TRBD1 (6 bases). The CDR3 is 14 amino acids. Germline CDR1 and CDR2: SGHRS and YFSETQ. Trimming pared 0 bases from V and 3 bases from J, leaving 9 bases between.

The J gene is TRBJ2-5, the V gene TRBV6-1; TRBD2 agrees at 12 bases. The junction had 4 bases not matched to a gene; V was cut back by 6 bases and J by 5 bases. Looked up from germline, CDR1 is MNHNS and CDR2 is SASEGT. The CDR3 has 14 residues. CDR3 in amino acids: CASRELAGGETQYF. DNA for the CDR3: TGTGCCAGCAGAGAACTAGCGGGAGGTGAGACCCAGTACTTC.

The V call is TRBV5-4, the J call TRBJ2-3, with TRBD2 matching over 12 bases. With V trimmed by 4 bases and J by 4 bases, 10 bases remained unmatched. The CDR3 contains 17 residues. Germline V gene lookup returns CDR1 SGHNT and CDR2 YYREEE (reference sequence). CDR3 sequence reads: CASSTDPSGRASDTQYF. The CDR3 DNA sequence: TGTGCCAGCAGCACCGACCCTAGCGGGAGGGCCTCAGATACGCAGTATTTT.

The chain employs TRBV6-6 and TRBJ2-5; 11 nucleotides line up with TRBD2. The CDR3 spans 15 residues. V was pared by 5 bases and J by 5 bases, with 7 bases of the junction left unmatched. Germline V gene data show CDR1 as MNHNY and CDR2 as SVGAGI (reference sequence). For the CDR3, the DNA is TGTGCCAGCAGTCCAACTAGCGGGAGATGGGAGACCCAGTACTTC. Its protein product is CASSPTSGRWETQYF.

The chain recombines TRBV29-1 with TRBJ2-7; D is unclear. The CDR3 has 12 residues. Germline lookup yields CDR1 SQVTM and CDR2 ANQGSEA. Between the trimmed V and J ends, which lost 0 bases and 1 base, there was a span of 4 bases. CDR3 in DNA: TGCAGCGTTGAAGACGTTTCCTACGAGCAGTACTTC. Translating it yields CSVEDVSYEQYF.